These 23 T cell receptor beta chains were sequenced from one sample in a study of control samples from healthy donors and cancer patients. TCRdb's table, derived via immunoSEQ multiplex PCR, lists solely in-frame clones and lacks some. The table includes approximately 97,000 clones, about 91% detected once. The sequenced sample consisted of blood. The source of these receptors is a woman younger than 35 in good health.

The V call is TRBV30, the J call TRBJ1-4; maybe TRBD1 (5 bases). Germline CDR1 and CDR2: GTSNPN and SVGIG (reference sequence). The CDR3 length is 12 residues. The V and J ends lost 0 bases and 8 bases respectively, with 7 bases between them. The CDR3 is CAWSVSGEKLFF. The CDR3 DNA follows: TGTGCCTGGAGTGTATCAGGGGAAAAACTGTTTTTT.

The chain uses TRBV7-2 and TRBJ2-3, with D hard to call. Germline V gives CDR1 SGHTA, CDR2 FQGNSA. With 9 bases removed from V and 0 bases from J, the gap between germline ends came to 10 bases. This CDR3 has 13 amino acids. In DNA, the CDR3 is TGTGCCAGAAGTCTGGGTAGCACAGATACGCAGTATTTT. It encodes CARSLGSTDTQYF. Filled out from reference TRBV7-2 and TRBJ2-3, the complete variable domain reads GAGVSQSPSNKVTEKGKDVELRCDPISGHTALYWYRQSLGQGLEFLIYFQGNSAPDKSGLPSDRFSAERTGGSVSTLTIQRTQQEDSAVYLCARSLGSTDTQYFGPGTRLTVL.

The CDR3 sequence is CASRSTSYEQFF. The DNA of the CDR3 is TGTGCCAGCAGGTCGACTAGCTATGAGCAGTTCTTC. This chain uses TRBV7-6 with TRBJ2-1; 7 positions match TRBD2. V dropped 6 bases and J dropped 8; count of bases not matched to a gene: 4. Per germline, CDR1 SGHVS and CDR2 FNYEAQ. The CDR3 sequence is 12 residues long.

This clone is categorized as medium-sized. The chain joins TRBV19 to TRBJ2-1; TRBD1 agrees at 7 bases. This CDR3 is built from 15 residues. Trimming took 3 bases from V and 9 from J; bases not matched to a gene: 11. Germline CDR1 and CDR2: LNHDA and SQIVND (reference sequence). CDR3 in amino acids: CASSISIASGGEQFF. The CDR3 coding sequence is TGTGCCAGTAGTATTTCAATAGCCTCAGGGGGTGAGCAGTTCTTC.

The gene calls are TRBV30 and TRBJ1-6; tentatively, D is TRBD1 (6 bases). V lost 4 bases to trimming and J lost 3 bases, with 13 bases between them. Looked up from germline, CDR1 is GTSNPN and CDR2 is SVGIG (reference sequence). The CDR3 contains 15 residues. CDR3 protein: CAWKGDPLYNSPLHF. The CDR3 nucleotides read TGTGCCTGGAAGGGGGACCCACTCTATAATTCACCCCTCCACTTT.

The chain couples TRBV12-3 or TRBV12-4 to TRBJ1-5; the match to TRBD1 covers 8 bases. CDR3 size: 13 residues. V was clipped by 5 bases and J by 7 bases; unmatched bases: 4. CDR3 nucleotides: TGTGCCAGCAGTCTCGACAGGGGACAGCCCCAGCATTTT. Translating gives CASSLDRGQPQHF.

The V and J genes are TRBV3-1 (or the pseudogene TRBV3-2) and TRBJ1-1, with 8 bases that match TRBD1. CDR3 length equals 15 residues. Trimming took 1 base from V and 7 from J; bases not matched to a gene: 8. CDR1 and CDR2 (germline): LGHDT, YNNKEL (reference sequence). CDR3 amino acids: CASSQVARGQIEAFF. The CDR3 DNA follows: TGTGCCAGCAGCCAAGTGGCCAGGGGGCAAATTGAAGCTTTCTTT.

This chain joins TRBV19 and TRBJ1-5; tentative D call: TRBD1 (5 bases). Trimming cost V 6 bases and J 4 bases, with 19 bases left between them. CDR1 LNHDA and CDR2 SQIVND come from the germline V gene (reference sequence). CDR3 length equals 16 residues. The CDR3 sequence: CASSLIRTLLNQPQHF. CDR3 nucleotide sequence: TGTGCCAGTAGCCTCATAAGGACACTTCTAAATCAGCCCCAGCATTTT. The variable domain in full, completed from reference TRBV19 and TRBJ1-5, reads DGGITQSPKYLFRKEGQNVTLSCEQNLNHDAMYWYRQDPGQGLRLIYYSQIVNDFQKGDIAEGYSVSREKKESFPLTVTSAQKNPTAFYLCASSLIRTLLNQPQHFGDGTRLSIL.

This chain connects TRBV29-1 to TRBJ2-7; D might be TRBD2 (6 bases). This CDR3 has 14 amino acids. V was trimmed by 0 bases and J by 7 bases, leaving 16 bases between them. CDR1 and CDR2 from the germline V gene are SQVTM and ANQGSEA. The CDR3 DNA follows: TGCAGCGTTGAAGATCGACTAGACACCGGGGAGCAGTACTTC. Translated: CSVEDRLDTGEQYF.

The DNA for the CDR3 is TGTGCCAGCAGCCCTTTCGGTGAATATGGCTACACCTTC. It codes for CASSPFGEYGYTF. The chain links TRBV7-2 to TRBJ1-2; D is unresolved. In germline, CDR1 is SGHTA, CDR2 FQGNSA. V lost 5 bases and J 5 bases, leaving 12 bases between the germline ends. This CDR3 has 13 residues. The full variable domain, rest sourced from reference TRBV7-2 and TRBJ1-2, is GAGVSQSPSNKVTEKGKDVELRCDPISGHTALYWYRQSLGQGLEFLIYFQGNSAPDKSGLPSDRFSAERTGGSVSTLTIQRTQQEDSAVYLCASSPFGEYGYTFGSGTRLTVV.

The gene calls are TRBV13 and TRBJ2-5; TRBD2 matches 12 bases. The CDR3 is 16 residues long. Germline V gene lookup returns CDR1 PRHDT and CDR2 FYEKMQ (reference sequence). The V and J ends lost 1 base and 3 bases, in that order; junction bases with no gene match: 3. In DNA form, the CDR3 reads TGTGCCAGCAGCTTAGCAGGACTAGCGGGAAAAGAGACCCAGTACTTC. It specifies CASSLAGLAGKETQYF. Together with reference TRBV13 and TRBJ2-5, the CDR3 gives the full variable domain: AAGVIQSPRHLIKEKRETATLKCYPIPRHDTVYWYQQGPGQDPQFLISFYEKMQSDKGSIPDRFSAQQFSDYHSELNMSSLELGDSALYFCASSLAGLAGKETQYFGPGTRLLVL.

The rearrangement joins TRBV5-4 to TRBJ2-2; D call uncertain. Trimming took off 5 bases at V and 1 base at J, with 15 bases between the two ends. Germline CDR1 reads SGHNT; CDR2 reads YYREEE (reference sequence). The CDR3 totals 16 residues. The CDR3 spells CASSSGFMGNTGELFF. CDR3 DNA sequence: TGTGCCAGCAGTTCCGGGTTTATGGGGAACACCGGGGAGCTGTTTTTT.

This chain links TRBV30 with TRBJ1-6; D not resolved. The germline V and J ends were trimmed by 2 bases and 9 bases, with 8 bases remaining between them. From germline, CDR1 is GTSNPN and CDR2 SVGIG (reference sequence). This CDR3 has 12 residues. For the CDR3, the DNA is TGTGCCTGGAGTCCCAGGATTTCACCCCTCCACTTT. Its protein product is CAWSPRISPLHF.

The chain carries TRBV12-3 or TRBV12-4 and TRBJ1-2; weak D call: TRBD1 (5 bases). The CDR3 consists of 13 residues. The ends were cut back, 5 bases at V and 8 bases at J, with 15 bases in the middle. CDR3 coding DNA: TGTGCCAGCAGTCTTCTTGGGGGTGGGGGCTACACCTTC. Translated, it gives CASSLLGGGGYTF.

The chain has TRBV28 and TRBJ2-3; no reliable D call. The V end lost 6 bases, the J end lost 5 bases, and 9 bases lay between the germline ends. Looked up from germline, CDR1 is MDHEN and CDR2 is SYDVKM. This CDR3 contains 12 residues. CDR3 nucleotides: TGTGCCAGCAGCCCGCAAATAGATACGCAGTATTTT. Amino acid sequence: CASSPQIDTQYF.

The rearrangement joins TRBV4-3 to TRBJ2-7, with D perhaps matching TRBD2 (5 bases). This CDR3 has 13 amino acids. Germline V lookup: CDR1 LGHNA, CDR2 YSLEER. The V and J ends lost 0 bases and 6 bases respectively, with 9 bases between them. DNA for the CDR3: TGCGCCAGCAGCCAAGACGAGGGATCCGAGCAGTACTTC. Amino acids: CASSQDEGSEQYF.

The gene calls are TRBV28 and TRBJ1-2, with 7 bases aligning to TRBD1. Germline CDR1 MDHEN, CDR2 SYDVKM. This CDR3 region has 12 residues. V dropped 5 bases and J dropped 5; count of bases not matched to a gene: 2. The CDR3, as DNA: TGTGCCAGCAGTCCACAGGGGTATGGCTACACCTTC. Encoded protein: CASSPQGYGYTF.

This chain links TRBV19 with TRBJ2-1; D is undetermined. CDR1 is LNHDA and CDR2 is SQIVND in the germline V gene (reference sequence). There are 13 residues in the CDR3. Trimming cost V 1 base and J 7 bases, with 8 bases left between them. The CDR3 loop reads CASSIVSRNEQFF. The CDR3 DNA reads TGTGCCAGTAGTATAGTAAGTAGAAATGAGCAGTTCTTC.

The chain combines TRBV19 with TRBJ2-1; TRBD2 aligns across 12 bases. The CDR3 totals 17 residues. Per germline, CDR1 LNHDA and CDR2 SQIVND (reference sequence). V was pared by 6 bases and J by 3 bases, with 9 bases of the junction left unmatched. This chain's CDR3 is CASRPPSGGARYNEQFF. CDR3 nucleotide sequence: TGTGCCAGTAGACCCCCTAGCGGGGGGGCCCGCTACAATGAGCAGTTCTTC.

The chain is built from TRBV24-1 and TRBJ1-2, with 7 bases fitting TRBD1. V lost 2 bases to trimming and J lost 7 bases; unmatched junction nucleotides: 6. The CDR3 sequence is 14 residues long. Looked up from germline, CDR1 is KGHDR and CDR2 is SFDVKD. CDR3 region: CATSDYRGPGGYTF. CDR3 bases: TGTGCCACCAGTGATTATAGGGGGCCGGGTGGCTACACCTTC.

The chain uses TRBV5-3 and TRBJ1-3; TRBD1 matches at 8 bases. TRBV5-3 qualifies as an ORF whose function is uncertain. V was pared by 4 bases and J by 4 bases, with 4 bases of the junction left unmatched. CDR3 length equals 14 residues. CDR3 region: CARSPRTGGNTIYF. CDR3 DNA: TGTGCCAGAAGCCCCCGGACAGGGGGAAACACCATATATTTT.

The rearrangement links TRBV6-5 to TRBJ2-3; D remains ambiguous. Germline lookup yields CDR1 MNHEY and CDR2 SVGAGI. The V gene lost 7 bases and the J gene lost 1 base, with 9 bases spanning the gap. The CDR3 spans 13 residues. CDR3 DNA: TGTGCCAGCACTAACGGGCGCACAGATACGCAGTATTTT. Its protein is CASTNGRTDTQYF.

The rearrangement links TRBV4-1 to TRBJ2-1, with TRBD2 matching 8 bases. Per the germline V gene, CDR1 is MGHRA and CDR2 is YSYEKL. CDR3 length: 17 residues. J gave up 2 bases and V 0 bases, and 6 bases lay outside the gene matches. In DNA form, the CDR3 reads TGCGCCAGCAGCCAAGACCCCGGGAGGGGGGCCTACAATGAGCAGTTCTTC. Amino acids: CASSQDPGRGAYNEQFF.